This T cell receptor beta chain comes out of a study of OX40 agonist ivuxolimab in advanced cancers. For the study at large: Three patients responded partially, comprising one with hepatocellular carcinoma and two with cutaneous melanoma. Overall study findings and caveats: Relatively little clonal expansion, among the lowest observed, appeared in partial responders at 0.1-3.0 mg/kg. Determination of antigen specificity was not performed for the expanded peripheral T cells.

This CDR3 region has 16 residues. From germline, CDR1 is ENHRY and CDR2 SYGVKD. The V segment lost 6 bases and the J segment 0 bases; nucleotides outside the gene matches: 9. A single count supports this clone. Its antigen is not known. The sampling schedule covered blood at baseline, cycle 4 day 1, and cycle 7 day 1. The protocol was immunoSEQ multiplex PCR, while the TCRdb copy is restricted to in-frame clones and leaves out a portion. This sample has around 41,000 clones, with approximately 90% found just once. This TCR was sampled from an adult with an advanced solid tumor such as melanoma, head and neck, liver or kidney cancer. Here the sequenced sample was CD4+ or CD8+ T cells sorted from blood, taken in a trial of the OX40 agonist ivuxolimab. The V and J genes are TRBV10-3 and TRBJ2-7; 9 bases are a match to TRBD2. In DNA, the CDR3 is TGTGCCATCAGACTAACTAGCGGGCTGAGCTCCTACGAGCAGTACTTC. This sequence encodes CAIRLTSGLSSYEQYF.